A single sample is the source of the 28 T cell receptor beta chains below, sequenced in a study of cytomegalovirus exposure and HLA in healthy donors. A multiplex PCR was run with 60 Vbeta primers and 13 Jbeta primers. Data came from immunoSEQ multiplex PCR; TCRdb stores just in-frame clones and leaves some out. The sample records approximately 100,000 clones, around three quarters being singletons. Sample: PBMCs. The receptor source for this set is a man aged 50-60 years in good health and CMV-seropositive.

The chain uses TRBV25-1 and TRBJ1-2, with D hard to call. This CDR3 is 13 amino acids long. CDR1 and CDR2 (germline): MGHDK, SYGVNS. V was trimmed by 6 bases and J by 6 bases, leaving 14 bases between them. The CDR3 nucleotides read TGTGCCAGCAGGACTCTGACGGGAGATGGCTACACCTTC. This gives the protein CASRTLTGDGYTF.

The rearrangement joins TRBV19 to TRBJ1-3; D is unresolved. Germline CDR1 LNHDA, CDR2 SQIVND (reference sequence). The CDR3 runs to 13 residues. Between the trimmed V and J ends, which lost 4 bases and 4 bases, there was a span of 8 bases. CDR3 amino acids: CASSTRGGNTIYF. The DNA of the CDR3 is TGTGCCAGTAGTACGAGAGGGGGAAACACCATATATTTT.

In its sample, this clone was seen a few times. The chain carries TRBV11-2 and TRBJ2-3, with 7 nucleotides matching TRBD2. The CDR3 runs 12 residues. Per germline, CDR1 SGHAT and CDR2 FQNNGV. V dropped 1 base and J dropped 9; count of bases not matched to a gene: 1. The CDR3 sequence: CASSLVGGTQYF. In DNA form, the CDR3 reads TGTGCCAGCAGCTTAGTGGGGGGGACGCAGTATTTT.

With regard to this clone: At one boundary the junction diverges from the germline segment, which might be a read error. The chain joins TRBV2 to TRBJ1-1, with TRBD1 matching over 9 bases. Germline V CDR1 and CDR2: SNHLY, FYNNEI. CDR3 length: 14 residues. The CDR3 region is CASSSQEGTGLGRF. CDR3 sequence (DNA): TGTGCCAGCAGTTCCCAAGAGGGGACAGGGTTAGGACGCTTT.

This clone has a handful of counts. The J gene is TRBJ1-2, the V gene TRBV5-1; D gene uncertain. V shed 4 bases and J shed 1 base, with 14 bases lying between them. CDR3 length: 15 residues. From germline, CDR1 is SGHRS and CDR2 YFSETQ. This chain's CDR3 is CASSPRGGFNYGYTF. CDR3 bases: TGCGCCAGCAGCCCGCGAGGCGGGTTTAACTATGGCTACACCTTC. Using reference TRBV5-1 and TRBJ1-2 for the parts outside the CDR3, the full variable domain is KAGVTQTPRYLIKTRGQQVTLSCSPISGHRSVSWYQQTPGQGLQFLFEYFSETQRNKGNFPGRFSGRQFSNSRSEMNVSTLELGDSALYLCASSPRGGFNYGYTFGSGTRLTVV.

As DNA, the CDR3 is TGTGCCAGCAGTGAAAGGAGTTATAGCAATCAGCCCCAGCATTTT. Protein sequence: CASSERSYSNQPQHF. The chain recombines TRBV2 with TRBJ1-5; unclear D gene. This CDR3 is 15 amino acids long. Germline CDR1 reads SNHLY; CDR2 reads FYNNEI. V gave up 2 bases and J gave up 0 bases, with 8 bases separating them.

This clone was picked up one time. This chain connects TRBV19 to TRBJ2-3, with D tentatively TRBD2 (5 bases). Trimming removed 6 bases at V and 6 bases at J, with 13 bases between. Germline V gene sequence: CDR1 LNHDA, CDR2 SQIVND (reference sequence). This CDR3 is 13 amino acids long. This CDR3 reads CASSDAPGDTQYF. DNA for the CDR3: TGTGCCAGTAGCGACGCCCCGGGGGATACGCAGTATTTT.

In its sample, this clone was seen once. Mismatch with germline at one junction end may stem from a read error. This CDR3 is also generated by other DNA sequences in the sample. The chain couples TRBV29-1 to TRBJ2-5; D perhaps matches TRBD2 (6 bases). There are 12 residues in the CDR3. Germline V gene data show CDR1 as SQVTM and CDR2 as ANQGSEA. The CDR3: CSVATGEETQYF. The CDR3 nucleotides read TGCAGCGTTGCAACGGGAGAAGAAACCCAGTACTTC.

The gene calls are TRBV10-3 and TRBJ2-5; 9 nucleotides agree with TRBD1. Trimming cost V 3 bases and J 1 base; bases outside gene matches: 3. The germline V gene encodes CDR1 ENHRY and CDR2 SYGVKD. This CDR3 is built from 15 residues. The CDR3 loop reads CAISDPDRGQETQYF. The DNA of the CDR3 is TGTGCCATCAGTGACCCGGACAGGGGCCAAGAGACCCAGTACTTC.

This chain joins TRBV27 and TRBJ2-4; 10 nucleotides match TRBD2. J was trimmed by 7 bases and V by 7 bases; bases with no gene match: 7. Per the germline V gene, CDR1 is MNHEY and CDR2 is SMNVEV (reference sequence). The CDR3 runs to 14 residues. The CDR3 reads CASNSRTSGNIQYF. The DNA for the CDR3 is TGTGCCAGCAATTCCAGGACTAGCGGCAACATTCAGTACTTC.

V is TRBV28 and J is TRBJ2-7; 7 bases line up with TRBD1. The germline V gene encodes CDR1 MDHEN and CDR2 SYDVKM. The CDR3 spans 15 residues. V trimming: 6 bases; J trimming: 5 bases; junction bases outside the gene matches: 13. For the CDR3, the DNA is TGTGCCAGCAGCTCCCCCCAAGGGGGCAACCACGAGCAGTACTTC. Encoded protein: CASSSPQGGNHEQYF.

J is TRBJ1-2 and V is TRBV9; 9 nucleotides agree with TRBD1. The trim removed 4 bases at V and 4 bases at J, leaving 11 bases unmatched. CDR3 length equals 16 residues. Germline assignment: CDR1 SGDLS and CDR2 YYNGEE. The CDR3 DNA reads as TGTGCCAGCAGCCCAGAGGTGGGACAGGGTACCTATGGCTACACCTTC. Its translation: CASSPEVGQGTYGYTF.

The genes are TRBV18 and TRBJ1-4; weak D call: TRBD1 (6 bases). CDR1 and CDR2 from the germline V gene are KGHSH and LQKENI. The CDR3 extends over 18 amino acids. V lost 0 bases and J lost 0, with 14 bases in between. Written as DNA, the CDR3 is TGTGCCAGCTCACCACCTCCCAGGGGCGTAGCAACTAATGAAAAACTGTTTTTT. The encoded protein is CASSPPPRGVATNEKLFF.

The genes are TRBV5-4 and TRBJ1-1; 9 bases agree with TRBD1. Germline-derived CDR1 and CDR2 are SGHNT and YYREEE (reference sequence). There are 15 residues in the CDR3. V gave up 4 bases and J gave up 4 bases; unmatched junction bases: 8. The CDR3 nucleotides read TGTGCCAGCAGCCCCCGACAGGGGGAGGGCACTGAAGCTTTCTTT. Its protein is CASSPRQGEGTEAFF.

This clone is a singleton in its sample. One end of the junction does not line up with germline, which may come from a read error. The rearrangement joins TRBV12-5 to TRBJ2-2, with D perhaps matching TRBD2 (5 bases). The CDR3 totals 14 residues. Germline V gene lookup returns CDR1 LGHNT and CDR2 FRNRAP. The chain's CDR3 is CASGLVVDTGELFF. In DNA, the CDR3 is TGTGCTAGTGGTTTGGTGGTCGACACCGGGGAGCTGTTTTTC.

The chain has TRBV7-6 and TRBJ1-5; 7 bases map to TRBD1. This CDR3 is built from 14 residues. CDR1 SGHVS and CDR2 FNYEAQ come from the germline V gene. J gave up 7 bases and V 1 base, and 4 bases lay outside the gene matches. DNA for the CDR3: TGTGCCAGCAGCTTAGGACAGGGCGGCCAGCCCCAGCATTTT. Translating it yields CASSLGQGGQPQHF.

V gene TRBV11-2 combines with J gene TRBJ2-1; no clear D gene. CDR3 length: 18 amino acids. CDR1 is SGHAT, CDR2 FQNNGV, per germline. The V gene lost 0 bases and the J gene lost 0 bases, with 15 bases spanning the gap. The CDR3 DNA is TGTGCCAGCAGCTTAGATCTCATTGGCGGTAGCTCCTACAATGAGCAGTTCTTC. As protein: CASSLDLIGGSSYNEQFF.

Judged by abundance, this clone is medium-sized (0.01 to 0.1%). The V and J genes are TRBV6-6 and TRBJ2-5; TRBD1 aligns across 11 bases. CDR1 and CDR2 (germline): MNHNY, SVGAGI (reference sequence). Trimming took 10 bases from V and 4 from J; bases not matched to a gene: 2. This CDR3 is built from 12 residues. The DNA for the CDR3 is TGTGCCACCGGGACAGGGGGAGAGACCCAGTACTTC. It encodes CATGTGGETQYF.

The CDR3, as DNA: TGTGCCAGTAGTATAACACTACAAGAGACCCAGTACTTC. Protein sequence: CASSITLQETQYF. V usage is TRBV19 and J usage is TRBJ2-5; no reliable D call. Germline CDR1 LNHDA, CDR2 SQIVND (reference sequence). The V gene lost 2 bases and the J gene lost 2 bases, with 6 bases spanning the gap. The CDR3 contains 13 residues.

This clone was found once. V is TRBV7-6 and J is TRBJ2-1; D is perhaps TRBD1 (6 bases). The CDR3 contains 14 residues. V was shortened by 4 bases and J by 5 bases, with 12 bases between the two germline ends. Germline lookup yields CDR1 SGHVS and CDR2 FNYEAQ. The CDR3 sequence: CASSSQPGDNEQFF. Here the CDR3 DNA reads TGTGCCAGCAGCTCCCAGCCAGGGGACAATGAGCAGTTCTTC.

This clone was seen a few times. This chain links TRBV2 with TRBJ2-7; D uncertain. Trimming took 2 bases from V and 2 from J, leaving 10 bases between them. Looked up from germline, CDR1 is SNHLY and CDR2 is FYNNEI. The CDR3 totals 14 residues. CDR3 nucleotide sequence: TGTGCCAGCAGTGAATTGGGCAGCACCTACGAGCAGTACTTC. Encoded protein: CASSELGSTYEQYF.

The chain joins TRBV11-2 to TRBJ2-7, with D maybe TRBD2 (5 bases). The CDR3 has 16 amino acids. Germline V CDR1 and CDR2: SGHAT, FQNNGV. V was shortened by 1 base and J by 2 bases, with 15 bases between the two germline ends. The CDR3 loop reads CASSLALGENPYEQYF. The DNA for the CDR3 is TGTGCCAGCAGCTTAGCGCTGGGAGAGAATCCCTACGAGCAGTACTTC.

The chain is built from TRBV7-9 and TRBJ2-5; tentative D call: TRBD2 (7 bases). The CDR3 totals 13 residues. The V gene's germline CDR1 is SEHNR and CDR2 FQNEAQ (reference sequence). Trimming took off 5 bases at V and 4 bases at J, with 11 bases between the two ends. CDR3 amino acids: CASSPGGPETQYF. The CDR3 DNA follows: TGTGCCAGCAGCCCCGGGGGGCCAGAGACCCAGTACTTC.

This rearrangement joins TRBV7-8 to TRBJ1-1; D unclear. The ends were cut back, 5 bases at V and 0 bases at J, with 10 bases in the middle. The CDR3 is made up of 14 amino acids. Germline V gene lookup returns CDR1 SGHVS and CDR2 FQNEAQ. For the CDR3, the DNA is TGTGCCAGCAGCGCTAGGCGGGTGAACACTGAAGCTTTCTTT. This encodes CASSARRVNTEAFF.

The CDR3 protein is CASSPAMGLVQETQYF. DNA for the CDR3: TGTGCCAGCAGTCCCGCCATGGGACTAGTTCAAGAGACCCAGTACTTC. The V and J genes are TRBV5-4 and TRBJ2-5, with TRBD2 matching 8 bases. V dropped 5 bases and J dropped 2; count of bases not matched to a gene: 11. Germline V gene data show CDR1 as SGHNT and CDR2 as YYREEE (reference sequence). The CDR3 totals 16 residues.

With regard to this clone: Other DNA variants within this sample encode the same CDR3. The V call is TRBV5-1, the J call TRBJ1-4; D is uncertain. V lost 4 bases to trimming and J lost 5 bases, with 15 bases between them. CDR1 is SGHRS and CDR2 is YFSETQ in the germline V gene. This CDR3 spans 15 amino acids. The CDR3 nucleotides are TGCGCCAGCAGCCGCACGGGTCGGATGAATGAAAAACTGTTTTTT. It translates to CASSRTGRMNEKLFF. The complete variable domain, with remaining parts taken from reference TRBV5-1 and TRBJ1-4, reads KAGVTQTPRYLIKTRGQQVTLSCSPISGHRSVSWYQQTPGQGLQFLFEYFSETQRNKGNFPGRFSGRQFSNSRSEMNVSTLELGDSALYLCASSRTGRMNEKLFFGSGTQLSVL.

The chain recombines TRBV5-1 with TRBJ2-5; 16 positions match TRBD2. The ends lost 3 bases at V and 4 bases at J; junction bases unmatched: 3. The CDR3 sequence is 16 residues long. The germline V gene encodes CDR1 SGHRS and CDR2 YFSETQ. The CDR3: CASSWGTSGRGETQYF. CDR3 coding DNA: TGCGCCAGCAGCTGGGGGACTAGCGGGAGGGGAGAGACCCAGTACTTC.

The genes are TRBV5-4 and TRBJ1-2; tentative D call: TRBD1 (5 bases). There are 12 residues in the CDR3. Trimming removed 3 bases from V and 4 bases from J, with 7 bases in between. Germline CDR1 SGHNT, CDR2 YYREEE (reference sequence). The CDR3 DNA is TGTGCCAGCAGCTCCGACAGCTATGGCTACACCTTC. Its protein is CASSSDSYGYTF.